The T cell receptor (beta chain) described here comes from a study of radiotherapy plus CTLA-4 blockade in lung cancer. The wider study: Objective responses were seen in under 20% of patients, disease control in around 30%.

Turning to this clone: As yet, its antigen is unknown.

Germline CDR1 SGHRS, CDR2 YFSETQ. The CDR3 loop spans 15 amino acids. Trimming left V 0 bases short and J 3 bases short, with 13 bases between. Study-wide findings and caveats: TCR clones from tumors expanded in blood after radiotherapy plus ipilimumab. Reportedly, early blood T cell clone dynamics best predicted response, with interferon-beta.

Profiling relied on immunoSEQ multiplex PCR, and the TCRdb table lists in-frame clones only, not all of them. The table shows some 66,000 clones, with roughly four fifths occurring only once. Focal radiation plus CTLA-4 blockade with ipilimumab was administered to patients who had chemo-refractory metastatic non-small-cell lung cancer. The sequencing here drew on peripheral blood, taken from a patient treated with radiotherapy plus ipilimumab. J is TRBJ2-7 and V is TRBV5-1, with D tentatively TRBD2 (6 bases). The clonotype comes from a human donor with non-small cell lung cancer who had a partial response to radiotherapy plus ipilimumab. Written as DNA, the CDR3 is TGCGCCAGCAGCTTGGGAAGCGGGTTCTACTACGAGCAGTACTTC. This gives the protein CASSLGSGFYYEQYF.